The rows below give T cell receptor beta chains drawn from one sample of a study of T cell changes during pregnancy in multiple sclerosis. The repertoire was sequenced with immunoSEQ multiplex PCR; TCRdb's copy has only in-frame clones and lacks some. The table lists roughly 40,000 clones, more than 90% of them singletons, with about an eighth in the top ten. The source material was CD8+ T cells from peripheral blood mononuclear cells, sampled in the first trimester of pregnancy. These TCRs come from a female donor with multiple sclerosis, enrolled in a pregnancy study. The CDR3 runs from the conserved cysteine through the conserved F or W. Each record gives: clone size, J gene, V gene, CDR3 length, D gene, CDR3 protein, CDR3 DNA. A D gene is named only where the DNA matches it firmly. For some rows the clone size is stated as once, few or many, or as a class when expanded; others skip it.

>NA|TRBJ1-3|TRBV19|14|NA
CASSMRDSWDTIYF
TGTGCCAGTAGTATGCGAGACAGTTGGGACACCATATATTTT
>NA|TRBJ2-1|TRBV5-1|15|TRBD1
CASTPYQGAVNEQFF
TGCGCCAGCACCCCGTACCAGGGGGCGGTCAATGAGCAGTTCTTC
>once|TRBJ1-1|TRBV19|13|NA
CASGIWKGTEAFF
TGTGCCAGCGGGATATGGAAGGGCACTGAAGCTTTCTTT
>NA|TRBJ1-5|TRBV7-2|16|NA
CASSLVGGSSNQPQHF
TGTGCCAGCAGCTTAGTTGGCGGGTCTAGCAATCAGCCCCAGCATTTT
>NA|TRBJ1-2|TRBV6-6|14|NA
CASSYPEGVSGYTF
TGTGCCAGCAGTTACCCTGAAGGGGTGAGCGGCTACACCTTC
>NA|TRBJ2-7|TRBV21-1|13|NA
CADRQGRSYEQYF
TGTGCTGATCGACAGGGTCGGTCCTACGAGCAGTACTTC
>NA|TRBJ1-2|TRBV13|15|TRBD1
CASSPGTGGNYGYTF
TGTGCCAGCAGCCCCGGGACAGGTGGTAATTATGGCTACACCTTC
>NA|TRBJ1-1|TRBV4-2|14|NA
CASSQSSSVREAFF
TGTGCCAGCAGCCAATCATCAAGCGTGAGGGAAGCTTTCTTT
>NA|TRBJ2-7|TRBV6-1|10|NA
CASIGGEQYF
TGTGCCAGCATCGGCGGGGAGCAGTACTTC
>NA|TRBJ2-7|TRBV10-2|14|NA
CATGGQTSSYEQYF
TGCGCCACCGGGGGACAGACGAGCTCCTACGAGCAGTACTTC
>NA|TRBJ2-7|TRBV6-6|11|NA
CASRQGSEQYF
TGTGCCAGCAGACAGGGTTCCGAGCAGTACTTC
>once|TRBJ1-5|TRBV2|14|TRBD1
CASRPDRVTKPQHF
TGTGCCAGCAGGCCGGACAGGGTGACGAAGCCCCAGCATTTT
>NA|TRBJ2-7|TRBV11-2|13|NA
CASSRDTSYEQYF
TGTGCCAGCAGCCGAGACACCTCCTACGAGCAGTACTTC
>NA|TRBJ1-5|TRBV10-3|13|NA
CAIDEWVGQPQHF
TGTGCCATCGATGAATGGGTGGGCCAGCCCCAGCATTTT
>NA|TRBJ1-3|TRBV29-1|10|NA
CSAVGHTIYF
TGCAGCGCGGTTGGTCACACCATATATTTT
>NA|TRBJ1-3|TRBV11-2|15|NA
CASSLGQSSGNTIYF
TGTGCCAGCAGCCTAGGACAGTCCTCTGGAAACACCATATATTTT
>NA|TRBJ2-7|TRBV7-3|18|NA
CASSSTGTAGDLPYEQYF
TGTGCCAGCAGCTCCACAGGGACAGCGGGGGACCTCCCCTACGAGCAGTACTTC
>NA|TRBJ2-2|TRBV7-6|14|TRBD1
CASSLGTGAGELFF
TGTGCCAGCAGCTTAGGGACAGGTGCCGGGGAGCTGTTTTTT
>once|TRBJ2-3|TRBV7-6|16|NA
CASSSPGGGAGDTQYF
TGTGCCAGCAGCAGCCCCGGAGGGGGGGCCGGAGATACGCAGTATTTT
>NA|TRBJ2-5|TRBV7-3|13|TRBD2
CASSLGGEETQYF
TGTGCCAGCAGCTTGGGGGGGGAAGAGACCCAGTACTTC
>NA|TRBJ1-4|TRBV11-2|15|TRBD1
CASSSRGQGAEKLFF
TGTGCCAGCAGCTCCCGTGGACAGGGGGCTGAAAAACTGTTTTTT
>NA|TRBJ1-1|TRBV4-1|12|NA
CASSQGSTEAFF
TGCGCCAGCAGCCAGGGCAGCACTGAAGCTTTCTTT
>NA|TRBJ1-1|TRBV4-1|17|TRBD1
CASSQADRGLGNTEAFF
TGCGCCAGCAGCCAAGCGGACAGGGGGCTTGGGAACACTGAAGCTTTCTTT
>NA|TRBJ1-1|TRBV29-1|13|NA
CSVEGPLDTEAFF
TGCAGCGTTGAAGGGCCCCTGGACACTGAAGCTTTCTTT
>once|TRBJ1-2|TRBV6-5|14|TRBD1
CASSYLQGGYGYTF
TGTGCCAGCAGTTATCTTCAGGGGGGCTATGGCTACACCTTC
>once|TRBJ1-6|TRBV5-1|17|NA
CVGGKLRSVSYNSPLHF
TGCGTCGGAGGAAAACTGAGGTCAGTCTCCTATAATTCACCCCTCCACTTT
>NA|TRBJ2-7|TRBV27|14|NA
CASSLGGATYEQYF
TGTGCCAGCAGTTTGGGGGGAGCTACCTACGAGCAGTACTTC
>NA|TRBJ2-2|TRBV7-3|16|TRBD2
CASSLLRGGRSGELFF
TGTGCCAGCAGCTTATTGCGGGGGGGCCGGTCCGGGGAGCTGTTTTTT
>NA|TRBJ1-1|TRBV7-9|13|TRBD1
CASIEGADTEAFF
TGTGCCAGCATCGAGGGGGCCGACACTGAAGCTTTCTTT
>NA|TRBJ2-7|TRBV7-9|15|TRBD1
CASSSRTGEAYEQYF
TGTGCCAGCAGCAGTCGGACAGGAGAAGCCTACGAGCAGTACTTC
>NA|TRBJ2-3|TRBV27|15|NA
CASSLIRGIEDTQYF
TGTGCCAGCAGTTTAATCAGGGGTATTGAAGATACGCAGTATTTT
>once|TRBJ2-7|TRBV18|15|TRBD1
CASSNLQGGAYEQYF
TGTGCCAGCTCAAACCTACAGGGGGGCGCCTACGAGCAGTACTTC
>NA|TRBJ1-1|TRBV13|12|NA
CASSLGRSEAFF
TGTGCCAGCAGCTTAGGCAGGTCAGAAGCTTTCTTT
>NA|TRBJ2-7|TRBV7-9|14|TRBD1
CASSPRDRENEQYF
TGTGCCAGCAGCCCCCGGGACAGGGAAAACGAGCAGTACTTC
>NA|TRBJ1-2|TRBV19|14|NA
CASSMGAGVHGYTF
TGTGCCAGTAGTATGGGAGCGGGTGTACACGGCTACACCTTC
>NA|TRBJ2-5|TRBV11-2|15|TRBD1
CASSPGQTSQETQYF
TGTGCCAGCAGTCCGGGACAGACATCCCAAGAGACCCAGTACTTC
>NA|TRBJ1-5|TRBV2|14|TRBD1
CASRGQVGVQPQHF
TGTGCCAGCAGGGGACAGGTGGGCGTCCAGCCCCAGCATTTT